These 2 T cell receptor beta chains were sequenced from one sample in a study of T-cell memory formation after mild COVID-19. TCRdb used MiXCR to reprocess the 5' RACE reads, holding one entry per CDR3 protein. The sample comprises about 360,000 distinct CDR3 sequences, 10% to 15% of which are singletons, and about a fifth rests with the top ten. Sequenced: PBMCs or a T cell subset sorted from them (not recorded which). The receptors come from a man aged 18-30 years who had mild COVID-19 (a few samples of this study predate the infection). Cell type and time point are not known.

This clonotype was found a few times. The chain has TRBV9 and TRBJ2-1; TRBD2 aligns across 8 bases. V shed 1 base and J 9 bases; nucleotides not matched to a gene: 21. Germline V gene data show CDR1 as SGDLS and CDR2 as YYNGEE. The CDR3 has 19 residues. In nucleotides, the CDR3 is TGTGCCAGCAGCGTAACGGGGGGCTGGGGACTAGAGCTCAGGGCTGAGCAGTTCTTC. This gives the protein CASSVTGGWGLELRAEQFF. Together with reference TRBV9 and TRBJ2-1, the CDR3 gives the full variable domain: DSGVTQTPKHLITATGQRVTLRCSPRSGDLSVYWYQQSLDQGLQFLIQYYNGEERAKGNILERFSAQQFPDLHSELNLSSLELGDSALYFCASSVTGGWGLELRAEQFFGPGTRLTVL.

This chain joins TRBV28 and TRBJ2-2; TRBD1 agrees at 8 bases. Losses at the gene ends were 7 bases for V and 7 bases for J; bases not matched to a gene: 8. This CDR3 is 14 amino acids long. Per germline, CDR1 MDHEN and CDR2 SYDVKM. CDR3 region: CASNRQGSGGELFF. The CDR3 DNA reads TGTGCCAGCAACCGACAGGGGTCCGGCGGGGAGCTGTTTTTT.